This paragraph covers one TCR beta chain sequence. As originally analysed: The assay estimated nucleated cells by amplifying reference gene primers. Sequencing was performed with immunoSEQ multiplex PCR; in TCRdb, only in-frame clones are kept and a portion is missing. The DNA was the basis for D and trimming; V, J and clone size are from that table. The repertoire includes 200,000 to 250,000 clones, approximately 86% of them detected once, and around 1.5% sits in the top ten. The ends lost 5 bases at V and 6 bases at J; junction bases unmatched: 8. The CDR3 is made up of 14 amino acids. Germline V gene data show CDR1 as SEHNR and CDR2 as FQNEAQ (reference sequence). This sample is part of a study of blood T cell repertoires in COVID-19. Across the study: The study drew acute and convalescent COVID-19 samples from the United States, Italy and Spain. T cells, B-cell-depleted T cells, or PBMCs provided the cDNA or gDNA that served as material.

The sequence was collected from a man aged 18 to 29 with active or convalescent COVID-19. Material: peripheral blood. The chain combines TRBV7-9 with TRBJ2-7; 9 bases fit TRBD1. CDR3 DNA sequence: TGTGCCAGCAGCAATGGGACAGGGTTGGCCGAGCAGTACTTC. This codes for CASSNGTGLAEQYF.